This T cell receptor beta chain was retrieved from a study of cytomegalovirus exposure and HLA in healthy donors. Whole-study context: The study placed 70% to 90% of its approximately 360 genotyped donors in the Caucasian-associated ancestry cluster. Overall study findings and caveats: A later analysis showed that HLA-associated TCR beta chains had undergone more clonal expansion than equally common others. Some public TCRs appeared in many individuals, while most sequences were rare.

As for this clone: Its antigen is as yet unknown.

In the PCR, 60 Vbeta and 13 Jbeta primers were used. This table comes from immunoSEQ multiplex PCR, and its TCRdb copy is limited to in-frame clones, with some not included. The sample holds a few hundred thousand clones, 70% to 80% seen once. Material: PBMCs. This clonotype was sampled from a girl aged 2 to 10 in good health and CMV-seronegative.

The CDR3 protein is CASSFKVFGQGSYEQYF. In DNA, the CDR3 is TGTGCCAGCAGCTTTAAAGTCTTTGGACAGGGAAGCTACGAGCAGTACTTC. V usage is TRBV7-2 and J usage is TRBJ2-7, with 8 bases aligning to TRBD1. With V trimmed by 3 bases and J by 3 bases, 13 bases remained unmatched. Germline V gene data show CDR1 as SGHTA and CDR2 as FQGNSA. This CDR3 contains 17 residues.